One TCR beta chain is described in this entry. These data originate in a study of shared T cell receptors in the human thymus. Using immunoSEQ multiplex PCR, the repertoire was profiled, and TCRdb retains in-frame clones only, with some absent. The table records 55,000 to 80,000 clones, 90% to 95% of them present only once. CDR1 is MNHEY, CDR2 SMNVEV, per germline (reference sequence). This CDR3 contains 13 residues. Trimming shortened V by 3 bases and J by 3 bases, and 5 bases separated the two germline ends. The chain carries TRBV27 and TRBJ2-2, with D uncertain. Sequencing used thymocytes. The sequence came from a human donor. CDR3 protein: CASSLGDTGELFF. In DNA form, the CDR3 reads TGTGCCAGCAGTTTGGGTGACACCGGGGAGCTGTTTTTT.